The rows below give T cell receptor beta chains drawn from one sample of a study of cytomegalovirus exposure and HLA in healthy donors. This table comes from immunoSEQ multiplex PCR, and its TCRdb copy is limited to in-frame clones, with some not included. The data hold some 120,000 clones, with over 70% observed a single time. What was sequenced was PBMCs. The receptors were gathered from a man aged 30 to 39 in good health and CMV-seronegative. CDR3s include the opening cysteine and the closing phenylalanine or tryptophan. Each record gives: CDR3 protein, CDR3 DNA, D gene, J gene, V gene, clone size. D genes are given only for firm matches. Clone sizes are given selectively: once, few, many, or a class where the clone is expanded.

CDR3: CSVDLRGGADTEAFF; DNA: TGCAGCGTTGACTTAAGAGGGGGCGCCGACACTGAAGCTTTCTTT; D: TRBD1; J: TRBJ1-1; V: TRBV29-1; size: -
CDR3: CASSLVPTSGSRGKNIQYF; DNA: TGTGCCAGCAGCTTAGTACCGACTAGCGGGAGCCGTGGCAAAAACATTCAGTACTTC; D: TRBD2; J: TRBJ2-4; V: TRBV7-6; size: -
CDR3: CASRLDTSHYEQYF; DNA: TGTGCCAGCAGACTGGACACATCTCACTACGAGCAGTACTTC; D: -; J: TRBJ2-7; V: TRBV28; size: -
CDR3: CASSFSETQYF; DNA: TGTGCCAGCAGCTTCTCGGAGACCCAGTACTTC; D: -; J: TRBJ2-5; V: TRBV7-2; size: -
CDR3: CAWTLAGTYEQYF; DNA: TGTGCCTGGACTCTAGCGGGAACCTACGAGCAGTACTTC; D: TRBD2; J: TRBJ2-7; V: TRBV30; size: -
CDR3: CASSWSGRNEQYF; DNA: TGTGCCAGCAGCTGGAGCGGGCGGAACGAGCAGTACTTC; D: -; J: TRBJ2-7; V: TRBV27; size: -
CDR3: CASSQYTGTADYEQYF; DNA: TGTGCCAGCAGCCAATACACCGGGACAGCGGATTACGAGCAGTACTTC; D: TRBD1; J: TRBJ2-7; V: TRBV28; size: once
CDR3: CASSLVGVEQYF; DNA: TGCGCCAGCAGCTTGGTAGGGGTCGAGCAGTACTTC; D: -; J: TRBJ2-7; V: TRBV5-1; size: once
CDR3: CASSLLDSPDTQYF; DNA: TGTGCCAGCAGTTTATTGGACAGCCCAGATACGCAGTATTTT; D: -; J: TRBJ2-3; V: TRBV28; size: -
CDR3: CASSLDPGQETQYF; DNA: TGTGCTAGCAGCTTAGATCCGGGGCAAGAGACCCAGTACTTC; D: -; J: TRBJ2-5; V: TRBV7-7; size: -
CDR3: CASSLESYSRYYGYTF; DNA: TGTGCCAGCAGCTTAGAGTCGTACAGCCGATACTATGGCTACACCTTC; D: -; J: TRBJ1-2; V: TRBV11-2; size: -
CDR3: CASSLDQLHYEQYF; DNA: TGTGCCAGCAGCTTAGACCAACTACACTACGAGCAGTACTTC; D: -; J: TRBJ2-7; V: TRBV7-9; size: -
CDR3: CASSLGTSGHYVYEQYF; DNA: TGTGCCAGCAGCTTGGGGACTAGCGGGCACTACGTTTACGAGCAGTACTTC; D: TRBD2; J: TRBJ2-7; V: TRBV7-9; size: -
CDR3: CAWRRQGDLEAFF; DNA: TGTGCCTGGAGACGACAGGGGGACCTTGAAGCTTTCTTT; D: TRBD1; J: TRBJ1-1; V: TRBV30; size: -
CDR3: CASSFQRAHTDTQYF; DNA: TGTGCCAGCAGCTTCCAGCGGGCACACACAGATACGCAGTATTTT; D: -; J: TRBJ2-3; V: TRBV7-3; size: -
CDR3: CASSLSANYGYTF; DNA: TGTGCCAGCAGCTTGTCAGCTAACTATGGCTACACCTTC; D: -; J: TRBJ1-2; V: TRBV5-4; size: -
CDR3: CASSSGQNYEQYF; DNA: TGTGCCAGTAGCTCGGGACAGAATTACGAGCAGTACTTC; D: TRBD1; J: TRBJ2-7; V: TRBV19; size: -
CDR3: CASSEQGGGAFEQFF; DNA: TGTGCCAGCAGTGAACAGGGCGGGGGGGCTTTTGAGCAGTTCTTC; D: TRBD2; J: TRBJ2-1; V: TRBV2; size: -
CDR3: CASTMTGHTEAFF; DNA: TGTGCCAGTACAATGACAGGGCACACTGAAGCTTTCTTT; D: TRBD1; J: TRBJ1-1; V: TRBV19; size: -
CDR3: CASSLDRGSEAFF; DNA: TGTGCCAGCAGCTTAGATCGAGGGTCTGAAGCTTTCTTT; D: -; J: TRBJ1-1; V: TRBV7-6; size: -
CDR3: CASSRPGGAIAFF; DNA: TGTGCCAGCAGCCGTCCAGGGGGCGCGATCGCTTTCTTT; D: TRBD1; J: TRBJ1-1; V: TRBV11-2; size: once
CDR3: CASSLIPGRSTEAFF; DNA: TGTGCCAGCAGCTTAATCCCAGGTCGCAGCACTGAAGCTTTCTTT; D: -; J: TRBJ1-1; V: TRBV7-3; size: -
CDR3: CASRTLSGANVLTF; DNA: TGTGCCAGCAGGACACTCTCTGGGGCCAACGTCCTGACTTTC; D: -; J: TRBJ2-6; V: TRBV27; size: -
CDR3: CASSLQGGYGYTF; DNA: TGTGCCAGCAGTTTACAGGGAGGGTATGGCTACACCTTC; D: -; J: TRBJ1-2; V: TRBV27; size: few
CDR3: CASRPGGGGSTNEKLFF; DNA: TGTGCCAGTAGACCAGGCGGCGGGGGTTCGACTAATGAAAAACTGTTTTTT; D: -; J: TRBJ1-4; V: TRBV19; size: -
CDR3: CSVPTGIGNEQFF; DNA: TGCAGCGTTCCGACAGGGATAGGCAATGAGCAGTTCTTC; D: TRBD1; J: TRBJ2-1; V: TRBV29-1; size: few
CDR3: CASSYGGTEDEKLFF; DNA: TGTGCCAGCAGTTATGGGGGGACAGAAGATGAAAAACTGTTTTTT; D: TRBD1; J: TRBJ1-4; V: TRBV6-5; size: few
CDR3: CASSSLAGGSDTQYF; DNA: TGTGCCAGCAGTTCCCTAGCGGGAGGGTCAGATACGCAGTATTTT; D: TRBD2; J: TRBJ2-3; V: TRBV6-5; size: once
CDR3: CASSPTGGSGNTIYF; DNA: TGTGCCAGCAGTCCTACAGGGGGCTCTGGAAACACCATATATTTT; D: TRBD1; J: TRBJ1-3; V: TRBV5-4; size: few
CDR3: CASSLQGTETQYF; DNA: TGTGCCAGCAGCTTACAGGGGACAGAGACCCAGTACTTC; D: TRBD1; J: TRBJ2-5; V: TRBV5-5; size: -
CDR3: CASSNGRDSTDTQYF; DNA: TGTGCCAGCAGCAACGGGAGAGATAGCACAGATACGCAGTATTTT; D: -; J: TRBJ2-3; V: TRBV5-4; size: -